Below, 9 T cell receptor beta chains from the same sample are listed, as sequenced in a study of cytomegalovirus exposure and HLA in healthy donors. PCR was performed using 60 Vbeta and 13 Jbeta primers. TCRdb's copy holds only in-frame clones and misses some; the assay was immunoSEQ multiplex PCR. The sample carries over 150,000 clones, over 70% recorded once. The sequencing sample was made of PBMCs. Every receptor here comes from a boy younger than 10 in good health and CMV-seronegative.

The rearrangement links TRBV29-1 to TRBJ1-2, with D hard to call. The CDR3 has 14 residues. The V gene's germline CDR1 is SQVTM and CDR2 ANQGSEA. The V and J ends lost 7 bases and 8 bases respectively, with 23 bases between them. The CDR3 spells CSAPRPEGIRGYTF. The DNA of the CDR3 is TGCAGCGCTCCCCGCCCTGAGGGTATACGCGGCTACACCTTC.

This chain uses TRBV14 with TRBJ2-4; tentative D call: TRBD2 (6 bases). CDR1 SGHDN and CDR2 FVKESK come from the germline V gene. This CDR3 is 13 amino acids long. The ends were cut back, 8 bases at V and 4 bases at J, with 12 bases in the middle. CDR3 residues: CASRGSGKNIQYF. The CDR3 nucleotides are TGTGCCAGCCGGGGAAGCGGGAAAAACATTCAGTACTTC.

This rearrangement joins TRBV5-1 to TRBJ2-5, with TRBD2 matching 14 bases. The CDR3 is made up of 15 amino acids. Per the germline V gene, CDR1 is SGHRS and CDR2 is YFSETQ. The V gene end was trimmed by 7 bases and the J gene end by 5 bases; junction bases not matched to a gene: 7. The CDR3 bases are TGCGCCAGCGGGCCCGGACTAGCGGGAGGCGAGACCCAGTACTTC. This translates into CASGPGLAGGETQYF.

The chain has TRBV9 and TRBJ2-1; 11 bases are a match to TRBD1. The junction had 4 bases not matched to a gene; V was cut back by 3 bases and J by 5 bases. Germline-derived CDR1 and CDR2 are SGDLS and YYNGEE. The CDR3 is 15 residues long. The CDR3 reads CASSEPGQGDNEQFF. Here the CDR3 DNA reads TGTGCCAGCAGCGAACCGGGACAGGGGGACAATGAGCAGTTCTTC.

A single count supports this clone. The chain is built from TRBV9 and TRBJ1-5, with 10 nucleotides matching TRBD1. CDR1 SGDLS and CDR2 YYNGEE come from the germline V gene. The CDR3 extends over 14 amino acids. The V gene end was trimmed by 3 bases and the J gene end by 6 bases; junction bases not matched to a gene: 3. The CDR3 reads CASSDRDRGQPQHF. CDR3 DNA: TGTGCCAGCAGCGACCGGGACAGGGGTCAGCCCCAGCATTTT.

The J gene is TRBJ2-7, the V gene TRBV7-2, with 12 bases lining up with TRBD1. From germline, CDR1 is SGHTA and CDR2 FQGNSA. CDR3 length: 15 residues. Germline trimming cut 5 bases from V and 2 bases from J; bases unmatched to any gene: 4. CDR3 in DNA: TGTGCCAGCAGCCCAAGGGACAGGGGGCCCTACGAGCAGTACGTC. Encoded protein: CASSPRDRGPYEQYV.

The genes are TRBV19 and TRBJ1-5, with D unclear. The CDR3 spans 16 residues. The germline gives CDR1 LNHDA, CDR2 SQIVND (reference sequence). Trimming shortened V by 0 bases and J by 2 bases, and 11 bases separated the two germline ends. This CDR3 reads CASSIEGVLGNQPQHF. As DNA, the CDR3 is TGTGCCAGTAGTATAGAAGGAGTTTTAGGCAATCAGCCCCAGCATTTT.

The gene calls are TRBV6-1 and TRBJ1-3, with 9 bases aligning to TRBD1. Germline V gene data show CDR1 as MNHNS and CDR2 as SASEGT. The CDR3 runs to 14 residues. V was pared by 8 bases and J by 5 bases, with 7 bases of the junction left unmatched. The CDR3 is CASLGTGTRNTIYF. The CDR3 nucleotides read TGTGCCAGCTTAGGGACAGGGACGAGAAACACCATATATTTT.

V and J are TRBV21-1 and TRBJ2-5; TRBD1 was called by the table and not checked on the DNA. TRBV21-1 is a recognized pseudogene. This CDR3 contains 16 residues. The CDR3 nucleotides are TGTGCCAGCAGCAAATACGGGACAGGGACATTGGAGACCCAGTACTTC. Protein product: CASSKYGTGTLETQYF.